One sample yielded the 2 T cell receptor beta chains listed below, sequenced in a study of ipilimumab plus nivolumab after autologous stem cell transplantation. Clones were sequenced by immunoSEQ multiplex PCR, and TCRdb holds only the in-frame ones, with some missing. The sample has 20,000 or so clones; 74% are singletons. The sample in question was PBMCs, obtained in a trial of ipilimumab plus nivolumab as post-transplant consolidation. The receptors derive from a male donor with diffuse large B-cell lymphoma.

This chain connects TRBV5-6 to TRBJ2-5; the D gene is possibly TRBD1 (5 bases). The J call is uncertain, as TRBJ2-7 better fits the DNA end. CDR1 is SGHDT and CDR2 is YYEEEE in the germline V gene. The CDR3 is made up of 14 amino acids. In nucleotides, the CDR3 is TGTGCCAGCAGCTTGGTTGAGACAGCCTACGAGCAGTACTTC. This encodes CASSLVETAYEQYF.

V and J are TRBV19 and TRBJ2-3; 10 bases match TRBD2. The CDR3 loop spans 14 amino acids. The germline gives CDR1 LNHDA, CDR2 SQIVND (reference sequence). V was clipped by 3 bases and J by 10 bases; unmatched bases: 7. CDR3 nucleotides: TGTGCCAGTAGTATTGGACTAGCGGCTTACGCGCAGTATTTT. Protein sequence: CASSIGLAAYAQYF.